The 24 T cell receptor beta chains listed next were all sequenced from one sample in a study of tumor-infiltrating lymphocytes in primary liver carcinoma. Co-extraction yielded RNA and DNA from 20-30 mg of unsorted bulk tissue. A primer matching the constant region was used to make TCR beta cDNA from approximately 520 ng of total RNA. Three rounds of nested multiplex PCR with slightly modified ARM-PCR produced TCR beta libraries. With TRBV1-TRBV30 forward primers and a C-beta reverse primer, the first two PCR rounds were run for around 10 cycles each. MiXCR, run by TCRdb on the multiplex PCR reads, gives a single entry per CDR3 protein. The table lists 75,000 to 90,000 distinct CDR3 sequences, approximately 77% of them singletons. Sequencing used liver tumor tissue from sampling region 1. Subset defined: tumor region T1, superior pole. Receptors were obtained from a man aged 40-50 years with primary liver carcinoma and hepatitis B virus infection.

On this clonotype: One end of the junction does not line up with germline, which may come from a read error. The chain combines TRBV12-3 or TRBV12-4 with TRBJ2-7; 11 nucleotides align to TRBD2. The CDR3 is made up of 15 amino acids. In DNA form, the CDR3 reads TGTGTCAGCAGTCGAGGGACTAGCGGTACCTACGAGCAGTACTTT. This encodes CVSSRGTSGTYEQYF.

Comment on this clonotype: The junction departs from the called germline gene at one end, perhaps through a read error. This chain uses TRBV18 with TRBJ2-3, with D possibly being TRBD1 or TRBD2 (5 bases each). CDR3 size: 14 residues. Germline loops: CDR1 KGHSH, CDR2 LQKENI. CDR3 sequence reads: CASSPGRSTDMQYF. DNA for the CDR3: TGTGCCAGCTCACCGGGACGAAGCACAGATATGCAGTATTTT.

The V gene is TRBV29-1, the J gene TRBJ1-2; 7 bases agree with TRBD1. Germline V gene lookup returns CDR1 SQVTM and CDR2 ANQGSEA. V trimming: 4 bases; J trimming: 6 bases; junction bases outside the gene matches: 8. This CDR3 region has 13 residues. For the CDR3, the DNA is TGCAGCGTTGCGACAGGGAGGACGGATGGCTACACCTTC. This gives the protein CSVATGRTDGYTF. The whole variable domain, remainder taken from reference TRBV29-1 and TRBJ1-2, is SAVISQKPSRDICQRGTSLTIQCQVDSQVTMMFWYRQQPGQSLTLIATANQGSEATYESGFVIDKFPISRPNLTFSTLTVSNMSPEDSSIYLCSVATGRTDGYTFGSGTRLTVV.

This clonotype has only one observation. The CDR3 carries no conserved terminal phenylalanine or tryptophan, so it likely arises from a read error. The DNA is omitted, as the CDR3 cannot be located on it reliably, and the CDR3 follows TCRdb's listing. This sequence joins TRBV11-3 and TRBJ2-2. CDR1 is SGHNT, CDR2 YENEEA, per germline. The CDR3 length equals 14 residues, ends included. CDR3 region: CASGLNMIGGEVFC.

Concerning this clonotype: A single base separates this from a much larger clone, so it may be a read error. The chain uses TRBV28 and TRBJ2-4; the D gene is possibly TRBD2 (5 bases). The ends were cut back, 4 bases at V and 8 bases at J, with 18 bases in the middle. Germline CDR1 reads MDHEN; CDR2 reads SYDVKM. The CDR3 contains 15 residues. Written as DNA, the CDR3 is TGTGCCAGCAGTTCCCCTGTAGGGAGAAATGACATTCAGTACTTC. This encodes CASSSPVGRNDIQYF.

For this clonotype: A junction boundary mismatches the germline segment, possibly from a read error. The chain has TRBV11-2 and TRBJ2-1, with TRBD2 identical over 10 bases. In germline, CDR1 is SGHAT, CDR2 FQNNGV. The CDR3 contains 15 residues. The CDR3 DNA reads TGCGCCAGCAGCTTAGACCTAGCGGGAGTGAATGGGCAGTTCTTC. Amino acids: CASSLDLAGVNGQFF.

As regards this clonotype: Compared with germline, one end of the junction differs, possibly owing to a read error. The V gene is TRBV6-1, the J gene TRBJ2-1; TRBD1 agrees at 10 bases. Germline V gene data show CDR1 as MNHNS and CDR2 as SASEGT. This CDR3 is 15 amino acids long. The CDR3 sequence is CASSVRAGTGDEQFF. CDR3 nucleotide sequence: TGTGCAAGCAGTGTACGGGCAGGGACAGGGGATGAGCAGTTCTTC.

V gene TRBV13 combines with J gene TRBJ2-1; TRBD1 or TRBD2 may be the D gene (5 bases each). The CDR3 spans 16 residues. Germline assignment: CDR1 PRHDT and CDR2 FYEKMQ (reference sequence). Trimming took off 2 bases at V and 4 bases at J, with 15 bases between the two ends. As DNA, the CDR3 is TGTGCCAGCAGCTTACCCACAAGGGACCCATACAATGAGCAGTTCTTC. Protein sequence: CASSLPTRDPYNEQFF.

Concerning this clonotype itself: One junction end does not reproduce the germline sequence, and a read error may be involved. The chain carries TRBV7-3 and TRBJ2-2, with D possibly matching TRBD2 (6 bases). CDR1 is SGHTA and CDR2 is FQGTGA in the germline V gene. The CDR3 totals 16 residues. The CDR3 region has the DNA TGTGCCAGCAGCTTAGGAGGGAACGCGAACACCGGGGAGCCGTTTTTT. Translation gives CASSLGGNANTGEPFF.

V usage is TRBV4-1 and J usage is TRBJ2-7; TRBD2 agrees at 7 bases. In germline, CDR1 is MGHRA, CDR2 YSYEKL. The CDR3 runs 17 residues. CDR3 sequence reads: CARSLYPSGGGSYEQYF. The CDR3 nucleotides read TGCGCAAGGAGCCTTTACCCTAGCGGAGGCGGCTCCTACGAGCAGTACTTC.

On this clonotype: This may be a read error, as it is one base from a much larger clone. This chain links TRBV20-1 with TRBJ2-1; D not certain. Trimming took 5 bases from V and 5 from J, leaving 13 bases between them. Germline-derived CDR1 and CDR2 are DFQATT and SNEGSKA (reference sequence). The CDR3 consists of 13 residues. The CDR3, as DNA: TGCAGTGCTGCATCGACATCGCACAATGAGCAGTTCTTC. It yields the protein CSAASTSHNEQFF.

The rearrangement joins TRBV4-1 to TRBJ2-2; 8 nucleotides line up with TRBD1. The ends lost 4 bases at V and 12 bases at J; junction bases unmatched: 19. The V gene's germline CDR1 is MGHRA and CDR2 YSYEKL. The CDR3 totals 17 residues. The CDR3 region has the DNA TGCGCCAGCAGCCGACGCTCGCAGGGGGCTGACACCCGGAAGCTGTTTTTT. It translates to CASSRRSQGADTRKLFF.

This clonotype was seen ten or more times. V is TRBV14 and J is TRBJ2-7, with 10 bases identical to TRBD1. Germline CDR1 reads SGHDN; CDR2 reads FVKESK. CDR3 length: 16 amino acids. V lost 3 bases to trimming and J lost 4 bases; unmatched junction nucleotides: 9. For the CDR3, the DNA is TGTGCCAGCAGCCAGCCTGGCGACAGGGGGCAATACGAGCAGTACTTC. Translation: CASSQPGDRGQYEQYF.

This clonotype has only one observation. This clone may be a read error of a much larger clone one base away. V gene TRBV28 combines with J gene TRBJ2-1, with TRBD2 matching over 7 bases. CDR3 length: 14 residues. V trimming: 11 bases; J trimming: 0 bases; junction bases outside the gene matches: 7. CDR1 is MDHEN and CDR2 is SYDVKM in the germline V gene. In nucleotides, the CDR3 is TGTGCCTGCCCTGGGGGGGACTCCTACAATGAGCAGTTCTTC. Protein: CACPGGDSYNEQFF.

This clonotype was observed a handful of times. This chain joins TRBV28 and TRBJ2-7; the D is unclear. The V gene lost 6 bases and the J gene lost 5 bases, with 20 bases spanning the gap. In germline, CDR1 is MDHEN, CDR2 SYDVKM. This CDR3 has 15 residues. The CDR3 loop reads CASSFWARNHDEQYF. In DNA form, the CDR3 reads TGTGCCAGCAGCTTCTGGGCTAGGAATCACGACGAGCAGTACTTC.

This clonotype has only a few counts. The CDR3 nucleotides are TGCGCCAGCAGCTTGGTGTCTAGCGGATCCTACAATGAGCAGTTCTTC. It specifies CASSLVSSGSYNEQFF. The J gene is TRBJ2-1, the V gene TRBV5-1, with TRBD2 identical over 7 bases. J was trimmed by 1 base and V by 0 bases; bases with no gene match: 4. This CDR3 spans 16 amino acids. CDR1 and CDR2 (germline): SGHRS, YFSETQ.

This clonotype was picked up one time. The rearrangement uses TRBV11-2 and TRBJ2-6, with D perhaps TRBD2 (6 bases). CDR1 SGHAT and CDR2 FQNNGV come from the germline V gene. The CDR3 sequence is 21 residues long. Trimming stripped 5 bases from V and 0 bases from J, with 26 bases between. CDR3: CASSMGGDSGISLSGANVLTF. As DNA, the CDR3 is TGTGCCAGCAGCATGGGGGGAGATAGTGGCATTTCCCTCTCTGGGGCCAACGTCCTGACTTTC.

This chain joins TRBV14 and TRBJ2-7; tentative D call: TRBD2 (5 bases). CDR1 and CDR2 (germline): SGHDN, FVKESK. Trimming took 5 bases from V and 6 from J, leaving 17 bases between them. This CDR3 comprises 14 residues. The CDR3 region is CASSTLARSLEQYF. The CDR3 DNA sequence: TGTGCCAGCAGCACTTTAGCGAGGTCTCTCGAGCAGTACTTC. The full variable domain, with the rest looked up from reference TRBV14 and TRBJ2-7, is EAGVTQFPSHSVIEKGQTVTLRCDPISGHDNLYWYRRVMGKEIKFLLHFVKESKQDESGMPNNRFLAERTGGTYSTLKVQPAELEDSGVYFCASSTLARSLEQYFGPGTRLTVT.

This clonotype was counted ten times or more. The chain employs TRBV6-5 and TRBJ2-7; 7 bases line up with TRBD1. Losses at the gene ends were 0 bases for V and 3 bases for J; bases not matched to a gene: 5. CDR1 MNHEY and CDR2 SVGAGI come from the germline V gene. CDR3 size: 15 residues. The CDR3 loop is CASSYSRRQGYEQYF. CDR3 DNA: TGTGCCAGCAGTTACTCGAGGCGACAGGGCTACGAGCAGTACTTC.

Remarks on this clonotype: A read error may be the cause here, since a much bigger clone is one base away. The CDR3, as DNA: TGCAGCGTGGTCCGGGAGGGTACCTACGAGAAGTACTTC. Translating it yields CSVVREGTYEKYF. The chain combines TRBV29-1 with TRBJ2-7; 8 bases match TRBD2. The CDR3 has 13 residues. Looked up from germline, CDR1 is SQVTM and CDR2 is ANQGSEA.

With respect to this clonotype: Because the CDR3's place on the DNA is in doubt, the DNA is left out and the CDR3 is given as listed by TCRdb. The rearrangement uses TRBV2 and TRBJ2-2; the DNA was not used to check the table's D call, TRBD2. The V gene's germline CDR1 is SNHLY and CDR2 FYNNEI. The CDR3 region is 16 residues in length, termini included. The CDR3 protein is CVSMASGYRCTGELFF.

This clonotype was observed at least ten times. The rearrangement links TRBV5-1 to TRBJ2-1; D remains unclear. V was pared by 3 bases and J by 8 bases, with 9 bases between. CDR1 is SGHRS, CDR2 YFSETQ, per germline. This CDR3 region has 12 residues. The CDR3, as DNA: TGCGCCAGCAGCTCGTCACAGTATGAGCAGTTCTTC. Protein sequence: CASSSSQYEQFF.

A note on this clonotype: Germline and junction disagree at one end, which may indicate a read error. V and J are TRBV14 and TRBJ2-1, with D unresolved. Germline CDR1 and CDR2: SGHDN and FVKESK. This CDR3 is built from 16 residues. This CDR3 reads CVSSQAGQDHHNEQFF. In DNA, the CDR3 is TGTGTCAGCAGCCAAGCTGGCCAGGACCACCACAATGAGCAGTTCTTC.

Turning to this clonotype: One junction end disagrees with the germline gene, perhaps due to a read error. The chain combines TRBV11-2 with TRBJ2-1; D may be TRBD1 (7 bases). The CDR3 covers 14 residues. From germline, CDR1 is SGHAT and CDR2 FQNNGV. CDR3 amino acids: CASGLDRSYNVQFF. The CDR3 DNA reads TGCGCCAGCGGGTTGGACAGGTCCTACAATGTGCAGTTCTTC.